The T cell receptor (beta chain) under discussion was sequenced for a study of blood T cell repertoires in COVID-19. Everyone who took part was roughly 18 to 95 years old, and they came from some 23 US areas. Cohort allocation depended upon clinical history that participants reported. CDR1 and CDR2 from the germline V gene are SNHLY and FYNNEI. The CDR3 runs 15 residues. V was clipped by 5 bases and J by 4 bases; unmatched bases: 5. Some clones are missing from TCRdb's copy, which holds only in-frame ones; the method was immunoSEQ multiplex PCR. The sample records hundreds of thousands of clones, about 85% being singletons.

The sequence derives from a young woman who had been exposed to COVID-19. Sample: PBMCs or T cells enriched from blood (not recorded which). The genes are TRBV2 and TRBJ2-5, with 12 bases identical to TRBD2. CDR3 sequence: CASSPPTSGRETQYF. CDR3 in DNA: TGTGCCAGCAGTCCCCCGACTAGCGGGAGAGAGACCCAGTACTTC.